This is a list of T cell receptor beta chains from one sample in a study of CD8 T cells in ankylosing spondylitis. TCRdb re-called the 5' RACE reads through MiXCR, storing one row per CDR3 protein. The table lists about 92,000 distinct CDR3 sequences, 8.5% to 9% of them singletons. Sequencing was carried out using blood, either unsorted or a sorted T cell fraction (not recorded which). Receptor source: a male donor with ankylosing spondylitis or in good health (not recorded which). Both conserved end residues are part of each CDR3. A D gene is named only where the DNA matches it firmly. The size field is filled for only some rows; it gives once, few, many or a size class.

d_gene	v_gene	j_gene	abundance	len	CDR3nt	CDR3aa
TRBD2	TRBV6-1	TRBJ2-3	few	17	TGTGCCAGCAGCCCTACTAGCGGGGGGCTTCTGACAGATACGCAGTATTTT	CASSPTSGGLLTDTQYF
-	TRBV2	TRBJ1-1	-	12	TGTGCCAGCAGTGGGACCAGGGGTTGGGCTTTCTTT	CASSGTRGWAFF
TRBD2	TRBV20-1	TRBJ2-3	many	17	TGCAGTGCTAGAGAGAAGCGGGGGGGCTCAGTCACAGATACGCAGTATTTT	CSAREKRGGSVTDTQYF
-	TRBV5-1	TRBJ2-3	many	16	TGCGCCAGCAGCTTGGCCTTAAGTGAAGGGTGGGATACGCAGTATTTT	CASSLALSEGWDTQYF
-	TRBV15	TRBJ1-5	-	17	TGTGCCGCCAGCACAACGAGGGATGGACATAGCAATCAGCCCCAGCATTTT	CAASTTRDGHSNQPQHF
TRBD2	TRBV6-5	TRBJ2-1	-	15	TGTGCCAGCAGTTCGATAGCGGGGGGGCGGAATGAGCAGTTCTTC	CASSSIAGGRNEQFF
-	TRBV3-1	TRBJ2-1	many	15	TGTGCCAGCAGCCAAGATCTAGGCTTGGTCAATGAGCAGTTCTTC	CASSQDLGLVNEQFF
-	TRBV11-2	TRBJ2-3	many	14	TGTGCCAGCAGCTTAAGGGTGAGCACAGATACGCAGTATTTT	CASSLRVSTDTQYF
-	TRBV5-1	TRBJ2-6	many	18	TGCGCCAGCAGCTTGGTGGGCGGGTACGACTCTGGGGCCAACGTCCTGACTTTC	CASSLVGGYDSGANVLTF
TRBD1	TRBV5-1	TRBJ1-1	many	14	TGCGCCAGCAGCTTGGGGACAGGGGGCACTGAAGCTTTCTTT	CASSLGTGGTEAFF
-	TRBV6-5	TRBJ2-7	many	14	TGTGCCAGCAGTACTACCGTACCTTCCTACGAGCAGTACTTC	CASSTTVPSYEQYF
-	TRBV11-2	TRBJ2-2	-	16	TGTGCCAGCAGCCCCCGGCGGGACCTGAACACCGGGGAGCTGTTTTTT	CASSPRRDLNTGELFF
TRBD2	TRBV29-1	TRBJ2-7	-	15	TGCAGCGTTGAAGTCTCGGTTCGGGGGGCCTACGAGCAGTACTTC	CSVEVSVRGAYEQYF
TRBD1	TRBV5-1	TRBJ2-5	few	16	TGCGCCAGCAGCCCGGGACAGGCACAAGCGCGCGCGACCCAGTACTTC	CASSPGQAQARATQYF
TRBD2	TRBV3-1	TRBJ2-1	many	14	TGTGCCAGCAGCCAAGTTTTAGCGGGGGTCGAGCAGTTCTTC	CASSQVLAGVEQFF
-	TRBV12-3/TRBV12-4	TRBJ2-2	many	15	TGTGCCAGCAGTCCCTCCGCGCGGAGAACCGGGGAGCTGTTTTTT	CASSPSARRTGELFF
TRBD1	TRBV2	TRBJ2-5	few	15	TGTGCCAGCAGTGAAGACAGGGGGCTCCAAGAGACCCAGTACTTC	CASSEDRGLQETQYF
-	TRBV3-1	TRBJ2-3	many	14	TGTGCCAGCAGCCAAGACGGACTCCAAGATACGCAGTATTTT	CASSQDGLQDTQYF